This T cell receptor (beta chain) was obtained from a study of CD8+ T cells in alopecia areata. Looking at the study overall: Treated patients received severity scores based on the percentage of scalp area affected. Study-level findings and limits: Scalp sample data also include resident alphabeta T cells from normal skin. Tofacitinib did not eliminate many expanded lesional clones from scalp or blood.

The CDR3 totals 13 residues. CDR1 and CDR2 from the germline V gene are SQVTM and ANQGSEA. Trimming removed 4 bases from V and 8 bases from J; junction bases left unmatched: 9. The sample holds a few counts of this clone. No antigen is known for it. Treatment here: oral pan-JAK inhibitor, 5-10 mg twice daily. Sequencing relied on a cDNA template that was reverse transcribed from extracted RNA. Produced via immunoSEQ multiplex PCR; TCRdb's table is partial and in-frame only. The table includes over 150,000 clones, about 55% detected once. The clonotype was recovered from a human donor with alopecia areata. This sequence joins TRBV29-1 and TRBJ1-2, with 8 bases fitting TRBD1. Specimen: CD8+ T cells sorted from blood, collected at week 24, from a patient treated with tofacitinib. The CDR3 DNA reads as TGCAGCGTTGCTAAAGGACAGGGAGGCGGCTACACCTTC. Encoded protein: CSVAKGQGGGYTF.